A selection of T cell receptor beta chains follows, all from one sample in a study of control samples from healthy donors and cancer patients. This table comes from immunoSEQ multiplex PCR, and its TCRdb copy is limited to in-frame clones, with some not included. The table has 130,000 or so clones, 87% seen once. The sample consisted of blood. The receptors stem from a man aged 40-49 years in good health. CDR3s include the opening cysteine and the closing phenylalanine or tryptophan. The order of the fields is J gene, clone size, D gene, V gene, CDR3 protein, CDR3 DNA. A D gene is named only where the DNA matches it firmly. The size of a clone is reported for some rows only, either as once, few or many, or as a class for expanded clones.

j_call: TRBJ2-7
clone_size: .
d_call: TRBD2
v_call: TRBV7-2
cdr3_aa: CASSLAGGSLREQYF
cdr3_nt: TGTGCCAGCAGCTTAGCGGGGGGGAGTCTTCGCGAGCAGTACTTC

j_call: TRBJ2-7
clone_size: .
d_call: .
v_call: TRBV6-2/TRBV6-3
cdr3_aa: CASSDPGGAYEQYF
cdr3_nt: TGTGCCAGCAGCGACCCTGGGGGTGCCTACGAGCAGTACTTC

j_call: TRBJ2-1
clone_size: .
d_call: .
v_call: TRBV29-1
cdr3_aa: CSVEESTASSYNEQFF
cdr3_nt: TGCAGCGTTGAAGAGTCGACAGCTAGCTCCTACAATGAGCAGTTCTTC

j_call: TRBJ1-1
clone_size: .
d_call: .
v_call: TRBV20-1
cdr3_aa: CSVILRGEAFF
cdr3_nt: TGCAGTGTTATTCTCAGGGGTGAAGCTTTCTTT

j_call: TRBJ1-2
clone_size: .
d_call: .
v_call: TRBV19
cdr3_aa: CASSRAGGYTF
cdr3_nt: TGTGCCAGTAGTCGGGCTGGTGGCTACACCTTC

j_call: TRBJ2-3
clone_size: .
d_call: TRBD2
v_call: TRBV5-1
cdr3_aa: CASRLAGGRVTDTQYF
cdr3_nt: TGCGCCAGCCGACTAGCGGGGGGGCGGGTCACAGATACGCAGTATTTT

j_call: TRBJ1-2
clone_size: once
d_call: .
v_call: TRBV7-8
cdr3_aa: CASSLPSGGPGAFGDYGYTF
cdr3_nt: TGTGCCAGCAGCTTACCTTCCGGGGGACCAGGGGCTTTTGGGGACTATGGCTACACCTTC

j_call: TRBJ1-4
clone_size: .
d_call: .
v_call: TRBV19
cdr3_aa: CASSIDGGLNEKLFF
cdr3_nt: TGTGCCAGTAGTATCGACGGCGGTTTGAATGAAAAACTGTTTTTT

j_call: TRBJ2-5
clone_size: .
d_call: .
v_call: TRBV7-8
cdr3_aa: CASSLVIETQYF
cdr3_nt: TGTGCCAGCAGCTTAGTAATCGAGACCCAGTACTTC

j_call: TRBJ1-1
clone_size: .
d_call: .
v_call: TRBV19
cdr3_aa: CASKGGSAMNTEAFF
cdr3_nt: TGTGCCAGTAAAGGGGGGAGTGCGATGAACACTGAAGCTTTCTTT

j_call: TRBJ2-6
clone_size: .
d_call: TRBD2
v_call: TRBV6-2/TRBV6-3
cdr3_aa: CASSYGLAVFSGANVLTF
cdr3_nt: TGTGCCAGCAGTTACGGACTAGCGGTATTCTCTGGGGCCAACGTCCTGACTTTC

j_call: TRBJ1-2
clone_size: .
d_call: .
v_call: TRBV6-5
cdr3_aa: CASSRQTNYGYTF
cdr3_nt: TGTGCCAGCAGTCGACAGACTAACTATGGCTACACCTTC

j_call: TRBJ1-4
clone_size: .
d_call: .
v_call: TRBV11-1
cdr3_aa: CASSLGTSEKLFF
cdr3_nt: TGTGCCAGCAGCTTAGGGACATCTGAAAAACTGTTTTTT

j_call: TRBJ2-2
clone_size: .
d_call: .
v_call: TRBV7-2
cdr3_aa: CASSFGPGELFF
cdr3_nt: TGTGCCAGCAGCTTCGGTCCCGGGGAGCTGTTTTTT

j_call: TRBJ1-5
clone_size: .
d_call: TRBD1
v_call: TRBV10-2
cdr3_aa: CASSVGGRGLGNQPQHF
cdr3_nt: TGCGCCAGCAGTGTGGGTGGCAGGGGGCTTGGCAATCAGCCCCAGCATTTT

j_call: TRBJ2-3
clone_size: .
d_call: .
v_call: TRBV5-1
cdr3_aa: CASSLAGTDTQYF
cdr3_nt: TGCGCCAGCAGCTTGGCAGGCACAGATACGCAGTATTTT

j_call: TRBJ1-1
clone_size: .
d_call: .
v_call: TRBV18
cdr3_aa: CASSPEEGVNTEAFF
cdr3_nt: TGTGCCAGCTCACCAGAGGAGGGGGTGAACACTGAAGCTTTCTTT

j_call: TRBJ2-3
clone_size: .
d_call: .
v_call: TRBV19
cdr3_aa: CASRSRGTPTSTDTQYF
cdr3_nt: TGTGCCAGTAGATCTCGGGGGACACCGACTAGCACAGATACGCAGTATTTT

j_call: TRBJ1-2
clone_size: .
d_call: TRBD1
v_call: TRBV25-1
cdr3_aa: CASSEGVGTGPLGYTF
cdr3_nt: TGTGCCAGCAGTGAAGGAGTTGGGACAGGGCCCCTTGGCTACACCTTC

j_call: TRBJ1-2
clone_size: .
d_call: TRBD1
v_call: TRBV2
cdr3_aa: CASSAGTATDYGYTF
cdr3_nt: TGTGCCAGCAGTGCCGGGACAGCAACCGACTATGGCTACACCTTC

j_call: TRBJ2-5
clone_size: .
d_call: .
v_call: TRBV5-1
cdr3_aa: CASSRSRGARETQYF
cdr3_nt: TGCGCCAGCAGCCGTAGCAGGGGGGCCCGGGAGACCCAGTACTTC

j_call: TRBJ2-1
clone_size: .
d_call: .
v_call: TRBV12-3/TRBV12-4
cdr3_aa: CASSVGDNNEQFF
cdr3_nt: TGTGCCAGCAGCGTCGGAGACAACAATGAGCAGTTCTTC

j_call: TRBJ1-3
clone_size: .
d_call: .
v_call: TRBV15
cdr3_aa: CATSRDGNTIYF
cdr3_nt: TGTGCCACCAGCAGAGATGGAAACACCATATATTTT

j_call: TRBJ2-7
clone_size: .
d_call: TRBD2
v_call: TRBV7-9
cdr3_aa: CASSFLGGDEQYF
cdr3_nt: TGTGCCAGCAGCTTCCTTGGGGGGGACGAGCAGTACTTC

j_call: TRBJ2-2
clone_size: once
d_call: .
v_call: TRBV3-1/TRBV3-2
cdr3_aa: CASSTWTAPGTGELFF
cdr3_nt: TGTGCCAGCAGCACTTGGACAGCCCCGGGCACCGGGGAGCTGTTTTTT

j_call: TRBJ2-7
clone_size: .
d_call: .
v_call: TRBV4-3
cdr3_aa: CASSQGVGTHEQYF
cdr3_nt: TGCGCCAGCAGCCAAGGGGTAGGGACACACGAGCAGTACTTC

j_call: TRBJ2-7
clone_size: .
d_call: TRBD1
v_call: TRBV4-1
cdr3_aa: CASSQVVTGGLVQYF
cdr3_nt: TGCGCCAGCAGCCAAGTAGTGACAGGGGGCCTTGTGCAGTACTTC

j_call: TRBJ1-1
clone_size: .
d_call: .
v_call: TRBV3-1/TRBV3-2
cdr3_aa: CASSHRVNTEAFF
cdr3_nt: TGTGCCAGCAGCCATAGGGTAAACACTGAAGCTTTCTTT

j_call: TRBJ2-3
clone_size: .
d_call: .
v_call: TRBV5-8
cdr3_aa: CASTPYLGRTDTQYF
cdr3_nt: TGTGCCAGCACTCCTTATCTAGGCCGCACAGATACGCAGTATTTT

j_call: TRBJ1-2
clone_size: .
d_call: .
v_call: TRBV27
cdr3_aa: CASSLFGRGLDGYTF
cdr3_nt: TGTGCCAGCAGTTTATTTGGGCGGGGGCTGGATGGCTACACCTTC

j_call: TRBJ2-3
clone_size: once
d_call: TRBD2
v_call: TRBV4-3
cdr3_aa: CASSQAVTSGGASSGTDTQYF
cdr3_nt: TGCGCCAGCAGCCAAGCCGTGACTAGCGGGGGGGCCTCGTCCGGCACAGATACGCAGTATTTT

j_call: TRBJ1-2
clone_size: .
d_call: TRBD1
v_call: TRBV11-3
cdr3_aa: CASSPTRGRDGYTF
cdr3_nt: TGTGCCAGCAGCCCTACTAGGGGGCGGGATGGCTACACCTTC

j_call: TRBJ1-3
clone_size: .
d_call: TRBD1
v_call: TRBV6-1
cdr3_aa: CASSDGTASGNTIYF
cdr3_nt: TGTGCCAGCAGTGATGGGACAGCCTCTGGAAACACCATATATTTT